One sample yielded the 13 T cell receptor beta chains listed below, sequenced in a study of cytomegalovirus exposure and HLA in healthy donors. The PCR employed 60 Vbeta primers together with 13 Jbeta primers. TCRdb keeps only in-frame clones here, not all; method: immunoSEQ multiplex PCR. The table includes about 200,000 clones, around 76% detected once. Input material: PBMCs. These receptors were obtained from a man younger than 35 in good health and CMV-seronegative.

The rearrangement uses TRBV10-1 and TRBJ2-1, with 7 bases that match TRBD1. Trimming took 2 bases from V and 8 from J; bases not matched to a gene: 9. The CDR3 extends over 15 amino acids. CDR1 is WNHNN and CDR2 is SYGVQD in the germline V gene (reference sequence). The CDR3 DNA reads as TGCGCCAGCAGTGAGAGCTCCAGGGGGTATGATGAGCAGTTCTTC. Protein sequence: CASSESSRGYDEQFF.

This chain joins TRBV27 and TRBJ1-1; D is undetermined. Germline V gene data show CDR1 as MNHEY and CDR2 as SMNVEV (reference sequence). This CDR3 has 13 amino acids. Trimming left V 3 bases short and J 4 bases short, with 9 bases between. CDR3 amino acids: CASSFGSGTEAFF. In nucleotides, the CDR3 is TGTGCCAGCAGTTTCGGATCGGGCACTGAAGCTTTCTTT.

The chain employs TRBV29-1 and TRBJ1-2, with D unresolved. CDR3 size: 12 residues. Trimming cost V 7 bases and J 8 bases, with 17 bases left between them. Germline values: CDR1 SQVTM, CDR2 ANQGSEA. CDR3 DNA sequence: TGCAGCGCCAACCCGGAGGATTTCGGCTACACCTTC. Encoded protein: CSANPEDFGYTF.

This clone has just one count. The chain joins TRBV27 to TRBJ2-1, with TRBD2 identical over 8 bases. Germline V gene data show CDR1 as MNHEY and CDR2 as SMNVEV (reference sequence). The CDR3 length is 14 residues. V was clipped by 6 bases and J by 7 bases; unmatched bases: 8. The CDR3 bases are TGTGCCAGCAGGAGGACTAGCCTCGGGAATGAGCAGTTCTTC. Protein product: CASRRTSLGNEQFF.

The V and J genes are TRBV6-6 and TRBJ2-1; 13 bases match TRBD2. The CDR3 loop spans 15 amino acids. J was trimmed by 7 bases and V by 2 bases; bases with no gene match: 2. Germline values: CDR1 MNHNY, CDR2 SVGAGI (reference sequence). The CDR3 spells CASSYRLAGGNEQFF. The DNA for the CDR3 is TGTGCCAGCAGTTACCGACTAGCGGGGGGTAATGAGCAGTTCTTC.

This clone showed up just a few times. The chain carries TRBV5-6 and TRBJ2-7, with TRBD2 matching over 13 bases. Trimming removed 0 bases from V and 4 bases from J; junction bases left unmatched: 4. Germline V gene data show CDR1 as SGHDT and CDR2 as YYEEEE. CDR3 length: 16 amino acids. The CDR3 DNA reads as TGTGCCAGCAGCTTGGCCGGGACTAGCGGGATTTACGAGCAGTACTTC. Its protein product is CASSLAGTSGIYEQYF.

The V call is TRBV7-2, the J call TRBJ1-2; TRBD1 might be the D (6 bases). The V gene lost 1 base and the J gene lost 5 bases, with 14 bases spanning the gap. Germline CDR1 reads SGHTA; CDR2 reads FQGNSA. This CDR3 region has 15 residues. The CDR3 sequence is CASSLDGQTFYGYTF. For the CDR3, the DNA is TGTGCCAGCAGCTTAGACGGACAGACCTTTTATGGCTACACCTTC. The full variable domain, completed using reference TRBV7-2 and TRBJ1-2, is GAGVSQSPSNKVTEKGKDVELRCDPISGHTALYWYRQSLGQGLEFLIYFQGNSAPDKSGLPSDRFSAERTGGSVSTLTIQRTQQEDSAVYLCASSLDGQTFYGYTFGSGTRLTVV.

V is TRBV19 and J is TRBJ2-7; possibly TRBD2 for D (6 bases). CDR3 size: 14 residues. V was pared by 6 bases and J by 2 bases, with 14 bases between. The germline V gene encodes CDR1 LNHDA and CDR2 SQIVND (reference sequence). The CDR3 is CASRSSGLPYEQYF. CDR3 bases: TGTGCCAGTAGATCTTCGGGACTCCCCTACGAGCAGTACTTC.

The chain uses TRBV6-5 and TRBJ1-6; TRBD1 aligns across 11 bases. CDR1 MNHEY and CDR2 SVGAGI come from the germline V gene. J gave up 7 bases and V 7 bases, and 6 bases lay outside the gene matches. This CDR3 has 15 residues. The CDR3 loop reads CASKPRDRGNSPLHF. DNA of the CDR3: TGTGCCAGCAAGCCCCGGGACAGGGGGAATTCACCCCTCCACTTT.

The chain recombines TRBV7-8 with TRBJ2-1; D possibly corresponds to TRBD1 (6 bases). Between the trimmed V and J ends, which lost 2 bases and 3 bases, there was a span of 17 bases. Germline values: CDR1 SGHVS, CDR2 FQNEAQ. The CDR3 totals 17 residues. DNA of the CDR3: TGTGCCAGCAGCTTATTCATCGGTATAGGGGGCTACAATGAGCAGTTCTTC. It codes for CASSLFIGIGGYNEQFF.

V usage is TRBV28 and J usage is TRBJ2-7; TRBD2 agrees at 15 bases. The CDR3 is 17 residues long. CDR1 is MDHEN, CDR2 SYDVKM, per germline. V was clipped by 5 bases and J by 3 bases; unmatched bases: 8. The DNA of the CDR3 is TGTGCCAGCAGTCCCCTGGGGACTAGCGGGAGGATCTACGAGCAGTACTTC. This translates into CASSPLGTSGRIYEQYF.

This sequence joins TRBV28 and TRBJ2-1; 12 positions match TRBD2. This CDR3 has 14 residues. Trimming took 5 bases from V and 7 from J; bases not matched to a gene: 3. Germline V CDR1 and CDR2: MDHEN, SYDVKM. The DNA for the CDR3 is TGTGCCAGCAGTCTAGCGGGAGGGCCGAATGAGCAGTTCTTC. Amino acids: CASSLAGGPNEQFF.

This clone was detected only a few times. The CDR3 region has the DNA TGTGCCAGCAGCGCGAGGACTAGCCGAGGGACCGGGGAGCTGTTTTTT. Protein product: CASSARTSRGTGELFF. The chain employs TRBV7-8 and TRBJ2-2; TRBD2 matches at 8 bases. Germline V CDR1 and CDR2: SGHVS, FQNEAQ. This CDR3 contains 16 residues. Trimming took 5 bases from V and 5 from J; bases not matched to a gene: 10.